A selection of T cell receptor beta chains follows, all from one sample in a study of T-cell reconstitution after alpha-beta-depleted transplantation in children. TCRdb itself ran the PCR reads through MiXCR, one entry per CDR3 protein. The top ten clones hold just under 5% of a sample with 700,000 to 950,000 distinct CDR3 sequences, under 20% of them seen once. The starting material was PBMCs, mostly from graft donor cells, obtained 360 days after TCRalphabeta/CD19-depleted stem cell transplant. The receptors originated from a male patient younger than 18 who had a stem cell transplant for acute lymphoblastic leukemia, so the T cells may come from the graft donor. Each CDR3 is given with its conserved first and last residue. The order of the fields is clone size, D gene, J gene, V gene, CDR3 DNA, CDR3 protein. A D gene is named only where the DNA matches it firmly. Where a row states a size, it is once, few, many or the class of an expanded clone; other rows omit it.

clone_size: few
d_call: .
j_call: TRBJ2-7
v_call: TRBV7-8
cdr3_nt: TGTGCCAGCAGCTTATTGGTTTACTACGAGCAGTACTTC
cdr3_aa: CASSLLVYYEQYF

clone_size: .
d_call: .
j_call: TRBJ1-5
v_call: TRBV4-1
cdr3_nt: TGCGCCAGCAGCCAAGTACACACACTCGATGGACCCCCTATAGATCAGCCCCAGCATTTT
cdr3_aa: CASSQVHTLDGPPIDQPQHF

clone_size: .
d_call: .
j_call: TRBJ1-2
v_call: TRBV15
cdr3_nt: TGTGCCACCAGCAGGGACGGTCTACGGGGTTATAGCGGCTACACCTTC
cdr3_aa: CATSRDGLRGYSGYTF

clone_size: .
d_call: .
j_call: TRBJ2-1
v_call: TRBV4-1
cdr3_nt: TGCGCCAGCAGCCAGCCTAGCGAGATCCCCAAGCAGTTCTTC
cdr3_aa: CASSQPSEIPKQFF

clone_size: .
d_call: TRBD2
j_call: TRBJ2-5
v_call: TRBV5-1
cdr3_nt: TGCGCCAGCAGCATGGCGGGACTAGCGGACCTCCGCCAAGAGACCCAGTACTTC
cdr3_aa: CASSMAGLADLRQETQYF

clone_size: .
d_call: .
j_call: TRBJ1-1
v_call: TRBV20-1
cdr3_nt: TGCAGTGCTAGAGATCCCCGCCTACAATTGAACACTGAAGCTTTCTTT
cdr3_aa: CSARDPRLQLNTEAFF

clone_size: few
d_call: .
j_call: TRBJ1-1
v_call: TRBV7-2
cdr3_nt: TGTGCCAGCAGCTTCAGGGCCACTGAAGCTTTCTTT
cdr3_aa: CASSFRATEAFF

clone_size: .
d_call: .
j_call: TRBJ1-5
v_call: TRBV5-1
cdr3_nt: TGCGCCAGCAGCTTGATAGCGGGATGGAACAATCAGCCCCAGCATTTT
cdr3_aa: CASSLIAGWNNQPQHF

clone_size: .
d_call: .
j_call: TRBJ1-4
v_call: TRBV4-1
cdr3_nt: TGCGCCAGCAGCCAAGGGACGTTCGGGGATTATGAAAAACTGTTTTTT
cdr3_aa: CASSQGTFGDYEKLFF

clone_size: few
d_call: .
j_call: TRBJ1-6
v_call: TRBV5-1
cdr3_nt: TGCGCCAGCAGCTTGGCAGGGCCGAATTCACCCCTCCACTTT
cdr3_aa: CASSLAGPNSPLHF

clone_size: few
d_call: TRBD2
j_call: TRBJ2-1
v_call: TRBV7-9
cdr3_nt: TGTGCCAGCACCACTAGCGGGAGGGCCGTCAATGAGCAGTTCTTC
cdr3_aa: CASTTSGRAVNEQFF

clone_size: .
d_call: .
j_call: TRBJ2-7
v_call: TRBV4-1
cdr3_nt: TGCGCCAGCACCCATGGGGGTATATACGACGAGCAGTACTTC
cdr3_aa: CASTHGGIYDEQYF

clone_size: .
d_call: .
j_call: TRBJ1-2
v_call: TRBV10-3
cdr3_nt: TGTGCCATCCAGACGCAAGGGGACGGCTACACCTTC
cdr3_aa: CAIQTQGDGYTF

clone_size: .
d_call: .
j_call: TRBJ2-7
v_call: TRBV29-1
cdr3_nt: TGCAGCGTTGAAGGGACGGATAGCGGCTACGAGCAGTACTTC
cdr3_aa: CSVEGTDSGYEQYF

clone_size: few
d_call: .
j_call: TRBJ1-2
v_call: TRBV4-2
cdr3_nt: TGTGCCAGCAGCCAAGAGACCACGTCGGGTGGCTACACCTTC
cdr3_aa: CASSQETTSGGYTF

clone_size: .
d_call: .
j_call: TRBJ1-4
v_call: TRBV5-1
cdr3_nt: TGCGCCAGCAGCTTGAACGACGGGAGTGAAAAACTGTTTTTT
cdr3_aa: CASSLNDGSEKLFF

clone_size: .
d_call: .
j_call: TRBJ2-7
v_call: TRBV5-1
cdr3_nt: TGCGCCAGCAGCTTGGGTTACAGGAACTACGAGCAGTACTTC
cdr3_aa: CASSLGYRNYEQYF

clone_size: .
d_call: TRBD1
j_call: TRBJ2-2
v_call: TRBV7-6
cdr3_nt: TGTGCCAGCAGTTTAGTCTCAAACCCCGGGACAGGGTACACCGGGGAGCTGTTTTTT
cdr3_aa: CASSLVSNPGTGYTGELFF

clone_size: few
d_call: TRBD1
j_call: TRBJ2-7
v_call: TRBV5-1
cdr3_nt: TGCGCCAGCAGGGATTGGACAGGAATTCCCTACGAGCAGTACTTC
cdr3_aa: CASRDWTGIPYEQYF

clone_size: .
d_call: TRBD2
j_call: TRBJ2-2
v_call: TRBV7-4
cdr3_nt: TGTACCAGCAGCTCGGCCATAGCGGGAGAGGGCACCGGGGAGCTGTTTTTT
cdr3_aa: CTSSSAIAGEGTGELFF

clone_size: few
d_call: .
j_call: TRBJ2-6
v_call: TRBV12-3/TRBV12-4
cdr3_nt: TGTGCCAGCAGTTTAGTAATGGTCAGGGCGAGCTCTGGGGCCAACGTCCTGACTTTC
cdr3_aa: CASSLVMVRASSGANVLTF

clone_size: .
d_call: .
j_call: TRBJ2-6
v_call: TRBV5-4
cdr3_nt: TGTGCCAGCAGCTTGGATAGTGGTAGCTCTGGGGCCAACGTCCTGACTTTC
cdr3_aa: CASSLDSGSSGANVLTF

clone_size: many
d_call: .
j_call: TRBJ2-7
v_call: TRBV27
cdr3_nt: TGTGCCAGCAGCTTAACAGGGAGGGCCTACGAGCAGTACTTC
cdr3_aa: CASSLTGRAYEQYF

clone_size: .
d_call: TRBD1
j_call: TRBJ2-7
v_call: TRBV29-1
cdr3_nt: TGCAGCGTTGAAGTTACCGGGACAGGGTCTCTGGAGCAGTACTTC
cdr3_aa: CSVEVTGTGSLEQYF

clone_size: .
d_call: TRBD1
j_call: TRBJ2-7
v_call: TRBV5-1
cdr3_nt: TGCGCCAGCAGCTTGTTCTTGGCGGCAGGGGGCTCCTACGAGCAGTACTTC
cdr3_aa: CASSLFLAAGGSYEQYF

clone_size: .
d_call: TRBD1
j_call: TRBJ1-5
v_call: TRBV6-1
cdr3_nt: TGTGCCAGCAGTCCTTTCACAGGGGGCAATCAGCCCCAGCATTTT
cdr3_aa: CASSPFTGGNQPQHF

clone_size: .
d_call: .
j_call: TRBJ2-1
v_call: TRBV28
cdr3_nt: TGTGCCAGCAGTTTAACAGGGACACTAAATGAGCAGTTCTTC
cdr3_aa: CASSLTGTLNEQFF

clone_size: few
d_call: TRBD1
j_call: TRBJ2-7
v_call: TRBV19
cdr3_nt: TGTGCCAGTAGTACAGGGACAGGATACCACTACGAGCAGTACTTC
cdr3_aa: CASSTGTGYHYEQYF

clone_size: .
d_call: TRBD2
j_call: TRBJ2-1
v_call: TRBV5-1
cdr3_nt: TGCGCCAGCAGGGGACTAGCGGGAAAGGGAGAGCAGTTCTTC
cdr3_aa: CASRGLAGKGEQFF

clone_size: few
d_call: .
j_call: TRBJ1-6
v_call: TRBV7-2
cdr3_nt: TGTGCCAGCAGCGGAGGGAATTTGTACTCCTATAATTCACCCCTCCACTTT
cdr3_aa: CASSGGNLYSYNSPLHF

clone_size: .
d_call: TRBD1
j_call: TRBJ2-7
v_call: TRBV4-1
cdr3_nt: TGCGCCAGCAGCCAAGAACGGAGGACAGGGGTCGAGCAGTACTTC
cdr3_aa: CASSQERRTGVEQYF

clone_size: few
d_call: .
j_call: TRBJ1-2
v_call: TRBV15
cdr3_nt: TGTGCCACCAGCAGAGATTCCCCCGGCTATGGCTACACCTTC
cdr3_aa: CATSRDSPGYGYTF

clone_size: few
d_call: .
j_call: TRBJ1-4
v_call: TRBV5-1
cdr3_nt: TGCGCCAGCAGCTTGGTCGGGGGCCTTAATGAAAAACTGTTTTTT
cdr3_aa: CASSLVGGLNEKLFF

clone_size: .
d_call: .
j_call: TRBJ2-3
v_call: TRBV7-9
cdr3_nt: TGTGCCAGCAGCTTAGGTGTGAGCTTTGCGGCAGATACGCAGTATTTT
cdr3_aa: CASSLGVSFAADTQYF

clone_size: .
d_call: .
j_call: TRBJ2-2
v_call: TRBV7-9
cdr3_nt: TGTGCCAGCAGCTTAGGAGACTCCGGGGAGCTGTTTTTT
cdr3_aa: CASSLGDSGELFF

clone_size: few
d_call: TRBD1
j_call: TRBJ2-7
v_call: TRBV27
cdr3_nt: TGTGCCAGCAGTTACGCGGACAGGGGATACTACGAGCAGTACTTC
cdr3_aa: CASSYADRGYYEQYF

clone_size: .
d_call: TRBD2
j_call: TRBJ2-3
v_call: TRBV5-1
cdr3_nt: TGCGCCAGCAAGACTAGCGGGACCACAGATACGCAGTATTTT
cdr3_aa: CASKTSGTTDTQYF